This T cell receptor (beta chain) was documented in a study of high-grade serous ovarian cancer treatment subgroups. Germline V lookup: CDR1 SQVTM, CDR2 ANQGSEA. This CDR3 has 13 residues. Trimming removed 4 bases from V and 6 bases from J; junction bases left unmatched: 3. Tumor samples were obtained before definitive surgery or chemotherapy. Measured with immunoSEQ multiplex PCR; TCRdb has only the in-frame clones, and not every one. Of roughly 12,000 clones listed, 83% are singletons. Specimen: tumor tissue. The TCR sequence derives from a human donor with high-grade serous ovarian cancer. The chain employs TRBV29-1 and TRBJ2-2, with TRBD1 identical over 9 bases. The CDR3 reads CSVGQGEAGELFF. The CDR3 region has the DNA TGCAGCGTTGGACAGGGGGAAGCCGGGGAGCTGTTTTTT.